The clone carrying this T cell receptor (beta chain) was recorded many times. CDR3-region Arm-PCR and iRepertoire HTBI primers produced the TCR beta libraries. TCRdb passed the multiplex PCR reads through MiXCR, listing each CDR3 protein once. The table has more than 400,000 distinct CDR3 sequences, roughly 16% seen once. This entry comes from a study of regulatory T cells in long-lasting Graves disease. Regarding time point: newly diagnosed GD, antithyroid drugs for less than 3 months. Researchers made the TCR library from RNA that was extracted from PBMCs. This CDR3 is built from 11 residues. V gave up 3 bases and J gave up 15 bases, with 12 bases separating them. Germline CDR1 and CDR2: SNHLY and FYNNEI. A further study also used this sample, focusing on T cells in Graves' hyperthyroidism and ophthalmopathy.

The clonotype originates from a middle-aged man with Graves disease. The sample in question was peripheral blood mononuclear cells (PBMCs), obtained at new diagnosis, from a patient treated with antithyroid drugs. The chain has TRBV2 and TRBJ2-1; the D is unclear. The CDR3 region is CASSEERQGFF. CDR3 nucleotide sequence: TGTGCCAGCAGTGAGGAACGACAAGGGTTCTTC.